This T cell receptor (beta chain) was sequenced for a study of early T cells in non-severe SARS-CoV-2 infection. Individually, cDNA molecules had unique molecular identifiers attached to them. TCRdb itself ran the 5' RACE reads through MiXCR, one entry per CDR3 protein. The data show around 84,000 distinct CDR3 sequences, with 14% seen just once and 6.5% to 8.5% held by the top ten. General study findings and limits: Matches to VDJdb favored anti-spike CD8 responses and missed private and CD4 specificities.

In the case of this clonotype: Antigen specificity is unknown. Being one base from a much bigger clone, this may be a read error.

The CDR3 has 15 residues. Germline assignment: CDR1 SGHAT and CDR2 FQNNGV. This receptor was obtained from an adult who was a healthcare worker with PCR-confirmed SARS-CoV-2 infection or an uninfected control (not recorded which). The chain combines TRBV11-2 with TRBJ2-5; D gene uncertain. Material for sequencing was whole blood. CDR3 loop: CVSTSSNSKVETQYF. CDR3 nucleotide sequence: TGTGTCAGTACCAGTTCTAATAGTAAGGTAGAGACCCAGTACTTC.